The 8 T cell receptor beta chains in this list originate from one sample, sequenced in a study of cytomegalovirus exposure and HLA in healthy donors. Researchers ran the PCR with 60 Vbeta and 13 Jbeta primers. Some clones are missing from TCRdb's copy, which holds only in-frame ones; the method was immunoSEQ multiplex PCR. The table shows 170,000 or so clones, with just under 80% occurring only once. Material for sequencing was PBMCs. The receptors come from a woman in her forties or fifties in good health and CMV-seropositive.

The chain employs TRBV6-5 and TRBJ2-5, with 9 bases that match TRBD2. The tail of the sequence fits TRBJ2-7 better, so the J call may be wrong. The germline V gene encodes CDR1 MNHEY and CDR2 SVGAGI. The CDR3 covers 14 residues. The CDR3 DNA follows: TGTGCCAGCCGGGGCGGGAGGGGGGGGTACGAGCAGTACTTC. Protein: CASRGGRGGYEQYF.

The gene calls are TRBV10-1 and TRBJ1-4; 7 bases fit TRBD1. V lost 10 bases and J lost 4; bases outside the gene matches: 18. Germline V lookup: CDR1 WNHNN, CDR2 SYGVQD (reference sequence). The CDR3 is 17 residues long. For the CDR3, the DNA is TGCGCCAACCCGTGTTGGGTAAGGGGGCCAGGTAATGAAAAACTGTTTTTT. Protein product: CANPCWVRGPGNEKLFF.

The chain carries TRBV7-9 and TRBJ2-1; no reliable D call. This CDR3 contains 11 residues. Germline CDR1 is SEHNR and CDR2 is FQNEAQ (reference sequence). Trimming pared 2 bases from V and 7 bases from J, leaving 3 bases between. The CDR3 protein is CASSLQNEQFF. The CDR3 coding sequence is TGTGCCAGCAGCTTACAGAATGAGCAGTTCTTC.

V gene TRBV9 combines with J gene TRBJ2-3; tentative D call: TRBD2 (5 bases). CDR1 and CDR2 from the germline V gene are SGDLS and YYNGEE. Trimming took 1 base from V and 0 from J, leaving 9 bases between them. This CDR3 is built from 15 residues. CDR3 DNA sequence: TGTGCCAGCAGCGTACGTAGCGTCAGCACAGATACGCAGTATTTT. It codes for CASSVRSVSTDTQYF.

The chain uses TRBV28 and TRBJ1-1; no reliable D call. The CDR3 runs 15 residues. Germline CDR1 reads MDHEN; CDR2 reads SYDVKM. Trimming left V 4 bases short and J 4 bases short, with 16 bases between. The CDR3 DNA reads TGTGCCAGCAGTTCCCCTGAAGGAAGACTCACTGAAGCTTTCTTT. Encoded protein: CASSSPEGRLTEAFF.

V gene TRBV7-9 combines with J gene TRBJ2-7; TRBD2 aligns across 10 bases. J was trimmed by 5 bases and V by 5 bases; bases with no gene match: 3. Germline V CDR1 and CDR2: SEHNR, FQNEAQ (reference sequence). There are 13 residues in the CDR3. CDR3 DNA sequence: TGTGCCAGCAGCGAGGGACTAGCGAACGAGCAGTACTTC. Translating it yields CASSEGLANEQYF.

CDR3 DNA: TGTGCCAGCAGCTTAGAAAGTTGGACAGGGGGCACAGATACGCAGTATTTT. Translation gives CASSLESWTGGTDTQYF. V gene TRBV7-2 combines with J gene TRBJ2-3, with TRBD1 matching over 9 bases. The CDR3 extends over 17 amino acids. Trimming at V came to 1 base and at J to 1 base, leaving 6 bases not matched to a gene. CDR1 and CDR2 from the germline V gene are SGHTA and FQGNSA.

This clone was recorded a few times. This sequence joins TRBV7-8 and TRBJ2-5; TRBD2 matches 7 bases. The J call may be wrong; the DNA end is better matched by TRBJ2-7. This CDR3 has 14 amino acids. Germline lookup yields CDR1 SGHVS and CDR2 FQNEAQ. CDR3 loop: CASTIVRGEGEQYF. The CDR3 region has the DNA TGTGCCAGCACTATCGTTCGGGGGGAAGGCGAGCAGTACTTC.